This T cell receptor beta chain was found in a study of T cells after yellow fever vaccination. This clonotype occurred many times. With 1 base removed from V and 4 bases from J, the gap between germline ends came to 14 bases. This CDR3 region has 14 residues. Germline V gene lookup returns CDR1 DFQATT and CDR2 SNEGSKA (reference sequence). TCRdb fed the 5' RACE reads into MiXCR, producing one record per CDR3 protein. The table includes 200,000 to 300,000 distinct CDR3 sequences, about 7% detected once. This sample comprised CD4+ T cells sorted from PBMCs, obtained on the day of the yellow fever booster vaccination. The origin of this receptor is a man younger than 45 who received the YFV17D yellow fever vaccine. The V gene is TRBV20-1, the J gene TRBJ2-7; D not certain. In DNA form, the CDR3 reads TGCAGTGCTAGAGGGTCTAGTAATTCGTACGAGCAGTACTTC. Residues: CSARGSSNSYEQYF.